This entry features one T cell receptor beta chain sequence. The target antigen is unknown. This specimen comes from a study of vaccination effects on CD4 cells after COVID-19. Turning to the study itself: Sampling occurred a median 72 days post second dose, range 14 to 241.

V lost 0 bases and J lost 6, with 5 bases in between. The CDR3 covers 12 residues. Germline CDR1 reads SGHRS; CDR2 reads YFSETQ. The protocol was immunoSEQ multiplex PCR, while the TCRdb copy is restricted to in-frame clones and leaves out a portion. The sample yields some 22,000 clones, 60% to 85% seen once. Antigen-specific CD4+ T cells expanded by the ViraFEST assay with viral peptide pools were then sequenced. On day 10 of culture, CD4+ T cells were separated out. Two doses of either BNT162b2 or mRNA-1273 were given to each participant. The sample in question was CD4+ T cells from PBMCs cultured with HCoV-NL63 spike peptides, obtained after COVID-19 vaccination. This TCR derives from a human donor who received a COVID-19 vaccine. The chain combines TRBV5-1 with TRBJ2-3; D is unclear. The CDR3 DNA is TGCGCCAGCAGCTTGGACTGGGATACGCAGTATTTT. As protein: CASSLDWDTQYF.